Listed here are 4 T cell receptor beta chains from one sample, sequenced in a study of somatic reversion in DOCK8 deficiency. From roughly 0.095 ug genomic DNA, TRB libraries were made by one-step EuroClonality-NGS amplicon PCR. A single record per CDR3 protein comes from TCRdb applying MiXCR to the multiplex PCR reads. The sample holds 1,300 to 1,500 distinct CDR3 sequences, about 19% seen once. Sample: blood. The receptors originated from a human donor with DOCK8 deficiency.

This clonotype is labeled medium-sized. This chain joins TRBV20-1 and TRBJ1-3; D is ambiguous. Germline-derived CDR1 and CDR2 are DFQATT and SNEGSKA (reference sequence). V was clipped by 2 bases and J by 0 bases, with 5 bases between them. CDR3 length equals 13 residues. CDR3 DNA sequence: TGCAGTGCTAGACCTGCCTCTGGAAACACCATATATTTT. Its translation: CSARPASGNTIYF.

CDR3 loop: CSGGQGELYGYTF. The DNA of the CDR3 is TGCAGCGGGGGACAGGGGGAGCTTTATGGCTACACCTTC. This chain uses TRBV29-1 with TRBJ1-2; 11 bases fit TRBD1. Losses at the gene ends were 7 bases for V and 5 bases for J; bases not matched to a gene: 6. There are 13 residues in the CDR3. Germline V CDR1 and CDR2: SQVTM, ANQGSEA.

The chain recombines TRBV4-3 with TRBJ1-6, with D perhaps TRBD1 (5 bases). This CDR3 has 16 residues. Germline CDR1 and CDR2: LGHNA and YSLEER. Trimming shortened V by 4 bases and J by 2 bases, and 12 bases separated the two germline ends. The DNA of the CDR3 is TGCGCCAGCAGCCTATTTTCGGGGCCCTATAATTCACCCCTCCACTTT. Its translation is CASSLFSGPYNSPLHF.

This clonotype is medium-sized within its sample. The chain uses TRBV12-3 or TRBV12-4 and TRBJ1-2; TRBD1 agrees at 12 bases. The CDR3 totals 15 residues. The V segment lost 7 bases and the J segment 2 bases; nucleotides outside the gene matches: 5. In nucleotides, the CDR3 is TGTGCCAGCATTCCGGGACAGGGGGCGAACTATGGCTACACCTTC. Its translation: CASIPGQGANYGYTF.